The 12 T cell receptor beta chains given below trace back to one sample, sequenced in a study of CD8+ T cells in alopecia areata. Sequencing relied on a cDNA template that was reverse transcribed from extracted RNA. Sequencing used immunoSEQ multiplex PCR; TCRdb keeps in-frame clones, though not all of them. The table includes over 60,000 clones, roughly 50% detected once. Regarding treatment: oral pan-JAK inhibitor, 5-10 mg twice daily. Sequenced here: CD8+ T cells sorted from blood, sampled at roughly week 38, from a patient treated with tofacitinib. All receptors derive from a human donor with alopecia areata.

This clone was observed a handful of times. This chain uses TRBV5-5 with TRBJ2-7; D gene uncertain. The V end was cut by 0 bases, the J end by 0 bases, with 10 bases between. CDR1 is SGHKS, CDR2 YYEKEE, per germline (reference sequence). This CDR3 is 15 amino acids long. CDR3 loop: CASSLAPLGSYEQYF. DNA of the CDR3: TGTGCCAGCAGCTTGGCACCCCTTGGCTCCTACGAGCAGTACTTC. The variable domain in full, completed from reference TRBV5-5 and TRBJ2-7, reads DAGVTQSPTHLIKTRGQQVTLRCSPISGHKSVSWYQQVLGQGPQFIFQYYEKEERGRGNFPDRFSARQFPNYSSELNVNALLLGDSALYLCASSLAPLGSYEQYFGPGTRLTVT.

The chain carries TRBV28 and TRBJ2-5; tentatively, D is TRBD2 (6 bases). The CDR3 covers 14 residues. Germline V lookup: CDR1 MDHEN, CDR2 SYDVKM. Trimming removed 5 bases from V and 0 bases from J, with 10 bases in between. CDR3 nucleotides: TGTGCCAGCAGTGCCCGGGGGTACCAAGAGACCCAGTACTTC. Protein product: CASSARGYQETQYF. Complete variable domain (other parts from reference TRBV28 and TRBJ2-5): DVKVTQSSRYLVKRTGEKVFLECVQDMDHENMFWYRQDPGLGLRLIYFSYDVKMKEKGDIPEGYSVSREKKERFSLILESASTNQTSMYLCASSARGYQETQYFGPGTRLLVL.

The CDR3 sequence: CASSLAENTEAFF. CDR3 nucleotide sequence: TGCGCCAGCAGCTTGGCCGAGAACACTGAAGCTTTCTTT. The genes are TRBV5-1 and TRBJ1-1; D is uncertain. Germline CDR1 reads SGHRS; CDR2 reads YFSETQ. The CDR3 sequence is 13 residues long. Trimming removed 0 bases at V and 1 base at J, with 4 bases between.

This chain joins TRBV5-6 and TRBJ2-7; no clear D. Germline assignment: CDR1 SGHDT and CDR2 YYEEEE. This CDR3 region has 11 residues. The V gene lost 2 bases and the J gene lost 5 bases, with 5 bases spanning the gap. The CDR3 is CASSFDHEQYF. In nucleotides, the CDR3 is TGTGCCAGCAGCTTCGACCACGAGCAGTACTTC.

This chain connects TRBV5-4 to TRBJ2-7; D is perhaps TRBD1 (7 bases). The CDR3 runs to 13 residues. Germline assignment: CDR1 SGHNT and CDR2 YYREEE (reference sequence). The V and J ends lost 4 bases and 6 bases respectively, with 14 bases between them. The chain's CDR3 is CASSPGGTAEQYF. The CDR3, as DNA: TGTGCCAGCAGCCCAGGGGGGACCGCCGAGCAGTACTTC. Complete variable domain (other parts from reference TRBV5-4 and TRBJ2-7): ETGVTQSPTHLIKTRGQQVTLRCSSQSGHNTVSWYQQALGQGPQFIFQYYREEENGRGNFPPRFSGLQFPNYSSELNVNALELDDSALYLCASSPGGTAEQYFGPGTRLTVT.

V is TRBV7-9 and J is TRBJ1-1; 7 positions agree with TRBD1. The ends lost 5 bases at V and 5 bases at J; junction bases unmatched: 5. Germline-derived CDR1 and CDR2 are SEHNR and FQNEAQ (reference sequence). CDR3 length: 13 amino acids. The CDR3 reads CASSEGAGTEAFF. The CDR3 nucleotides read TGTGCCAGCAGCGAGGGGGCCGGGACTGAAGCTTTCTTT.

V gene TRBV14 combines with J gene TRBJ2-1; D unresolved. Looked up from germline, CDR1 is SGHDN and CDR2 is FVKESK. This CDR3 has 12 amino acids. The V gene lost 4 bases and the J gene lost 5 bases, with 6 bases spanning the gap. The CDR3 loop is CASSPLNNEQFF. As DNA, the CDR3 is TGTGCCAGCAGCCCCCTCAACAATGAGCAGTTCTTC.

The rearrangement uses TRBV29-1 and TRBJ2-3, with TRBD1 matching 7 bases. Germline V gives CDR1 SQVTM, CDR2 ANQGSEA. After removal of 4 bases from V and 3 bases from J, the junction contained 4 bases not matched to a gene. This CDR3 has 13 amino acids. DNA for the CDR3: TGCAGCGTTGCGACAGGGAAAACAGATACGCAGTATTTT. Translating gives CSVATGKTDTQYF.

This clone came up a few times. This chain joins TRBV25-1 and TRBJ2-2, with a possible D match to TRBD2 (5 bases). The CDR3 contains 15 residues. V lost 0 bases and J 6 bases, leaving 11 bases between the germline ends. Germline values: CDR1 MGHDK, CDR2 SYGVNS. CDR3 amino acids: CASSEYSVEAGELFF. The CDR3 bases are TGTGCCAGCAGTGAATATAGCGTGGAGGCCGGGGAGCTGTTTTTT.

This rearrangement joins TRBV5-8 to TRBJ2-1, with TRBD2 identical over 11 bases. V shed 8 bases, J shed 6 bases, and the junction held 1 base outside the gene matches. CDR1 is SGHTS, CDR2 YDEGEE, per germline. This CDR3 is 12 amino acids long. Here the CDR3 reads CASGLAGNEQFF. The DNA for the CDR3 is TGTGCCAGTGGACTAGCGGGCAATGAGCAGTTCTTC.

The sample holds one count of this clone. The DNA of the CDR3 is TGTGCCAGCAGCGTAGATCGGGGTACAACACAAGAGACCCAGTACTTC. Amino acids: CASSVDRGTTQETQYF. This chain links TRBV9 with TRBJ2-5; TRBD2 is a possible D gene (5 bases). The germline V gene encodes CDR1 SGDLS and CDR2 YYNGEE. CDR3 length equals 16 residues. With 0 bases removed from V and 2 bases from J, the gap between germline ends came to 14 bases.

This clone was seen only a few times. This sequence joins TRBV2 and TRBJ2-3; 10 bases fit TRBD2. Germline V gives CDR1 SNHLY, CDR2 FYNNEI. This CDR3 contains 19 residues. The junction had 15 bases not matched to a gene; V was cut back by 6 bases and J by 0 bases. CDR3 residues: CASRGLAARGRASTDTQYF. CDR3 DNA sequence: TGTGCCAGCAGAGGACTAGCGGCTCGAGGGAGGGCTAGCACAGATACGCAGTATTTT.